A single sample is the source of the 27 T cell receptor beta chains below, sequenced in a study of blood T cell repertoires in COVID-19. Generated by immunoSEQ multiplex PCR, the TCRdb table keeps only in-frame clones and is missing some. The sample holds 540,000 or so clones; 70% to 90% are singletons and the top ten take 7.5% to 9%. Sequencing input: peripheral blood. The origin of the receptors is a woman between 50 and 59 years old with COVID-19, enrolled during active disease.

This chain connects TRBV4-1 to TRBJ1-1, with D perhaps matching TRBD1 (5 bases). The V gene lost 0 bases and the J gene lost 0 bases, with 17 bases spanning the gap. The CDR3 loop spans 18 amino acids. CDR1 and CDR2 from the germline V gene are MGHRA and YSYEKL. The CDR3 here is CASSQDPGKPIMNTEAFF. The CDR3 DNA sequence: TGCGCCAGCAGCCAAGATCCAGGGAAGCCCATCATGAACACTGAAGCTTTCTTT.

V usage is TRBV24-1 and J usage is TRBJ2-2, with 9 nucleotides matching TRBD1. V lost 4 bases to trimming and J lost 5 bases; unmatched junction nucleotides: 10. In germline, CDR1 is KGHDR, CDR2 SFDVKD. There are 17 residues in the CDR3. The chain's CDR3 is CATSDTSQGARTGELFF. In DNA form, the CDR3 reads TGTGCCACCAGTGACACCTCACAGGGGGCGCGTACCGGGGAGCTGTTTTTT.

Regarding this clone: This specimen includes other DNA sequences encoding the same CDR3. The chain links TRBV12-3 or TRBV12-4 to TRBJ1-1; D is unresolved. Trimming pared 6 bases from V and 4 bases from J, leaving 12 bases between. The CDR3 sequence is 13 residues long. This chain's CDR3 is CASSSQAGTEAFF. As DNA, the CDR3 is TGTGCCAGCAGCAGTCAAGCGGGCACTGAAGCTTTCTTT.

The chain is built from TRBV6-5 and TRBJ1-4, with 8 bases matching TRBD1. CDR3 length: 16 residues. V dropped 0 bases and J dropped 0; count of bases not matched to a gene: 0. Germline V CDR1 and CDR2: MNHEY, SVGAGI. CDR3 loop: CASSYSGQATNEKLFF. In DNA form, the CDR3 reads TGTGCCAGCAGTTACTCGGGACAGGCAACTAATGAAAAACTGTTTTTT.

The CDR3 reads CASSPRRNTEAFF. In nucleotides, the CDR3 is TGTGCCAGCAGCCCCCGTAGGAACACTGAAGCTTTCTTT. The chain couples TRBV28 to TRBJ1-1; D uncertain. CDR1 MDHEN and CDR2 SYDVKM come from the germline V gene. The CDR3 covers 13 residues. Trimming took off 6 bases at V and 1 base at J, with 9 bases between the two ends.

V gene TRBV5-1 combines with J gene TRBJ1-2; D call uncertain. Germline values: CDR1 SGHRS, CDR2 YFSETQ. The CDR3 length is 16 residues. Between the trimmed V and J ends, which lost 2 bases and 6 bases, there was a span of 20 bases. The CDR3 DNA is TGCGCCAGCAGCTTTACGACGTTGCGGGATTTGGATGGCTACACCTTC. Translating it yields CASSFTTLRDLDGYTF.

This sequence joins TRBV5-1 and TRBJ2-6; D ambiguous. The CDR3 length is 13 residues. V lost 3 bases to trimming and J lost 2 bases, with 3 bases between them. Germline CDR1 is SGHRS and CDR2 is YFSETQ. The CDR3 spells CASSSAGANVLTF. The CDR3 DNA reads TGCGCCAGCAGCTCAGCTGGGGCCAACGTCCTGACTTTC. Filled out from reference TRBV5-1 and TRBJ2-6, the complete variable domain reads KAGVTQTPRYLIKTRGQQVTLSCSPISGHRSVSWYQQTPGQGLQFLFEYFSETQRNKGNFPGRFSGRQFSNSRSEMNVSTLELGDSALYLCASSSAGANVLTFGAGSRLTVL.

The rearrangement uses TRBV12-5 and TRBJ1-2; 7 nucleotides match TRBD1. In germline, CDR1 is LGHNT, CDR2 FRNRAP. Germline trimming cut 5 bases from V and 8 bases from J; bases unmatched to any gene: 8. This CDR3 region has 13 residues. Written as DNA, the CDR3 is TGTGCTAGTGGTCTCGGACAGGTGGGAGGCTACACCTTC. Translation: CASGLGQVGGYTF.

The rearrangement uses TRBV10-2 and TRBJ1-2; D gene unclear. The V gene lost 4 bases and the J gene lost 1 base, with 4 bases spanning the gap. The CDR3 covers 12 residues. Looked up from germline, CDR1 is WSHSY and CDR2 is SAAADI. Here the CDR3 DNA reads TGCGCCAGCAGTGCGGGTAACTATGGCTACACCTTC. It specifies CASSAGNYGYTF.

The CDR3 DNA follows: TGTGCCAGCAGCTACGGGTACGGGAACACCATATATTTT. Translating it yields CASSYGYGNTIYF. V is TRBV5-6 and J is TRBJ1-3; no definite D call. Trimming took 3 bases from V and 7 from J, leaving 11 bases between them. Per the germline V gene, CDR1 is SGHDT and CDR2 is YYEEEE. CDR3 length: 13 residues.

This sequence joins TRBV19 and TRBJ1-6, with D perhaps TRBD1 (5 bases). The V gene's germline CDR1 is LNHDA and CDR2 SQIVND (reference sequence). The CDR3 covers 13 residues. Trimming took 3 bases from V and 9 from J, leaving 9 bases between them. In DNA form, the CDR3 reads TGTGCCAGTAGTATGTGGGGCGGTTCACCCCTCCACTTT. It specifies CASSMWGGSPLHF. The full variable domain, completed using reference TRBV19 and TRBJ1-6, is DGGITQSPKYLFRKEGQNVTLSCEQNLNHDAMYWYRQDPGQGLRLIYYSQIVNDFQKGDIAEGYSVSREKKESFPLTVTSAQKNPTAFYLCASSMWGGSPLHFGNGTRLTVT.

CDR3 in amino acids: CASSLSARARGVRNQPQHF. CDR3 nucleotide sequence: TGTGCCAGCAGTTTATCTGCCCGGGCCCGGGGGGTACGCAATCAGCCCCAGCATTTT. The J gene is TRBJ1-5, the V gene TRBV27, with D perhaps matching TRBD1 (5 bases). The CDR3 is made up of 19 amino acids. Germline V CDR1 and CDR2: MNHEY, SMNVEV (reference sequence). The ends were cut back, 0 bases at V and 2 bases at J, with 20 bases in the middle.

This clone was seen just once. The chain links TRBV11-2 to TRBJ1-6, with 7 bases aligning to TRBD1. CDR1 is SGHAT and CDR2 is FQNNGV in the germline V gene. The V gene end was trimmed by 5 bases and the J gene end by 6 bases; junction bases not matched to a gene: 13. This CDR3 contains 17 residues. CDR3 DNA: TGTGCCAGCAGCCCCCACGGTCCCCGGACAGGTAATTCACCCCTCCACTTT. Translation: CASSPHGPRTGNSPLHF.

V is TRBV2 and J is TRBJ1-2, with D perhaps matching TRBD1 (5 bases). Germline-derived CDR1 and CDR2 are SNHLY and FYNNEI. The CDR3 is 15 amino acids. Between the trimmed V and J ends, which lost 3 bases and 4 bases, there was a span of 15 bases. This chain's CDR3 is CASSDGQGHSYGYTF. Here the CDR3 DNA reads TGTGCCAGCAGTGACGGTCAGGGTCACAGCTATGGCTACACCTTC.

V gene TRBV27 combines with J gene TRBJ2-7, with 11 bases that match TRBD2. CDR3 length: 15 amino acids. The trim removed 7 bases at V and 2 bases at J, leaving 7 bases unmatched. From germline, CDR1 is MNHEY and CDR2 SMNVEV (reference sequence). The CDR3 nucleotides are TGTGCCAGCAAACCGATAGCGGGGGGGCCCTACGAGCAGTACTTC. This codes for CASKPIAGGPYEQYF.

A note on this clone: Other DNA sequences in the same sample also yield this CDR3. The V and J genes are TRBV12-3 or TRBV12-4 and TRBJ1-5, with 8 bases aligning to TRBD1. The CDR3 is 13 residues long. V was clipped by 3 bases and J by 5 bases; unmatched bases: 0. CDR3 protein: CASSLTGDQPQHF. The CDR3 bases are TGTGCCAGCAGTTTGACAGGGGATCAGCCCCAGCATTTT.

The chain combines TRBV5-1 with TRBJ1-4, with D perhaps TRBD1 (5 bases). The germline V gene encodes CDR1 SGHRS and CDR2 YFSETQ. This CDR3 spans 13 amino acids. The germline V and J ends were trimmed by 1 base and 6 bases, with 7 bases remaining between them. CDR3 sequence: CASSLPGDEKLFF. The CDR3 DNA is TGCGCCAGCAGCTTGCCGGGGGATGAAAAACTGTTTTTT.

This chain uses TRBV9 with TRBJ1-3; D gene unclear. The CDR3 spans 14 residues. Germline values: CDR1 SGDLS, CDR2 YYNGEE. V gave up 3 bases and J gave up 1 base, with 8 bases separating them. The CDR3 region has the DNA TGTGCCAGCAGCGCCTCGGGGTCTGGAAACACCATATATTTT. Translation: CASSASGSGNTIYF.

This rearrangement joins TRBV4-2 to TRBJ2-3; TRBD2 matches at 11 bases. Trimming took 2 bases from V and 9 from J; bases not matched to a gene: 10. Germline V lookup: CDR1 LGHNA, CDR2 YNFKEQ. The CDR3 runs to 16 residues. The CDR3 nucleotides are TGTGCCAGCAGCCAATCGGGGACTAGCGGTACTGGGACGCAGTATTTT. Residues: CASSQSGTSGTGTQYF.

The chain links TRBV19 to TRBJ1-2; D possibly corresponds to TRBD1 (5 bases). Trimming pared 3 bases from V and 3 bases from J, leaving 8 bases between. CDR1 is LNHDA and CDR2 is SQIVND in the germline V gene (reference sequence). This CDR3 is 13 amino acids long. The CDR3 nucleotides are TGTGCCAGTAGTATTGACAGCTACTATGGCTACACCTTC. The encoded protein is CASSIDSYYGYTF.

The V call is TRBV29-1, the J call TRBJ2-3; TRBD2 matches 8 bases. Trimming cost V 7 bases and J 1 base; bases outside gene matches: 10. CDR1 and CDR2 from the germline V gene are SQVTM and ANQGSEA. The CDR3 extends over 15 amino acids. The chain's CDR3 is CSAGTGGGGTDTQYF. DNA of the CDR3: TGCAGCGCCGGAACCGGGGGGGGTGGCACAGATACGCAGTATTTT.

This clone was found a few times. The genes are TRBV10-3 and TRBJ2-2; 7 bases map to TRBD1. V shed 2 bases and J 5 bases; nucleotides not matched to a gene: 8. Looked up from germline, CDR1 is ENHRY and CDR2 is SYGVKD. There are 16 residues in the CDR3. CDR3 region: CAISERAGGNTGELFF. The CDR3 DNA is TGTGCCATCAGTGAGAGAGCAGGGGGAAATACCGGGGAGCTGTTTTTT.

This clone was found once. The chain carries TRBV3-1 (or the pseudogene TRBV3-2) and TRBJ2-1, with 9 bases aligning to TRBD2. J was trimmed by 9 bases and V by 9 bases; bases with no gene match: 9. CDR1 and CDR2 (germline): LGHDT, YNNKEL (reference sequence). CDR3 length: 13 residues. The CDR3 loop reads CASGRGGMSEQFF. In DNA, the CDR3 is TGTGCCAGTGGGCGGGGGGGCATGAGTGAGCAGTTCTTC.

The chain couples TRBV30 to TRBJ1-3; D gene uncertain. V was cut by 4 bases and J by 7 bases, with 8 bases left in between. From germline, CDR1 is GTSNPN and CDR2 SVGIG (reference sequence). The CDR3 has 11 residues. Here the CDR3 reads CAWMEGNTIYF. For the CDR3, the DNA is TGTGCCTGGATGGAGGGTAACACCATATATTTT. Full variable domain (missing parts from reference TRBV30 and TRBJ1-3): SQTIHQWPATLVQPVGSPLSLECTVEGTSNPNLYWYRQAAGRGLQLLFYSVGIGQISSEVPQNLSASRPQDRQFILSSKKLLLSDSGFYLCAWMEGNTIYFGEGSWLTVV.

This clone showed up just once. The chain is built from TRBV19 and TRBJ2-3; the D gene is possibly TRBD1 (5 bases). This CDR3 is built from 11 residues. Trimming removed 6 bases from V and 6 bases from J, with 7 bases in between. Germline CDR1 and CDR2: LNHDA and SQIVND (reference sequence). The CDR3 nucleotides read TGTGCCAGTAGCCCAGGGGATACGCAGTATTTT. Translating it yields CASSPGDTQYF. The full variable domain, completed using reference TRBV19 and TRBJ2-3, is DGGITQSPKYLFRKEGQNVTLSCEQNLNHDAMYWYRQDPGQGLRLIYYSQIVNDFQKGDIAEGYSVSREKKESFPLTVTSAQKNPTAFYLCASSPGDTQYFGPGTRLTVL.

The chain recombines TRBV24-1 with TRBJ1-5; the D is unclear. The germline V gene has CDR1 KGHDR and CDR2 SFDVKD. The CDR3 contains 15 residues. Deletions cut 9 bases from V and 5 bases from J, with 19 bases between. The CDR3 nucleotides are TGTGCCACCGCGAAAGGAGGAGGAACCCATCAGCCCCAGCATTTT. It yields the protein CATAKGGGTHQPQHF.

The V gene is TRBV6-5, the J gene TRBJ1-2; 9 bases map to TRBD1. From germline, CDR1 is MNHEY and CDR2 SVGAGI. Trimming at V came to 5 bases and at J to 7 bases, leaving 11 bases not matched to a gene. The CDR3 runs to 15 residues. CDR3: CASSPTRDRASGYTF. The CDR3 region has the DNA TGTGCCAGCAGTCCCACCAGGGACAGGGCCAGTGGCTACACCTTC.